This entry features one T cell receptor (beta chain) sequence. This specimen comes from a study of OX40 agonist ivuxolimab in advanced cancers. Whole-study context: Partial responses, seen in three patients, involved one hepatocellular carcinoma and two cutaneous melanomas.

Some clones are missing from TCRdb's copy, which holds only in-frame ones; the method was immunoSEQ multiplex PCR. The sample holds about 74,000 clones, approximately 88% seen once. CDR1 is PRHDT, CDR2 FYEKMQ, per germline (reference sequence). Trimming left V 5 bases short and J 3 bases short, with 26 bases between. This CDR3 is 18 amino acids long. The sample here was CD4+ or CD8+ T cells sorted from blood, taken in a trial of the OX40 agonist ivuxolimab. The genes are TRBV13 and TRBJ2-7; tentative D call: TRBD2 (6 bases). This receptor was obtained from an adult with an advanced solid tumor such as melanoma, head and neck, liver or kidney cancer. The CDR3 here is CASSPRRVAAGRLYEQYF. CDR3 bases: TGTGCCAGCAGCCCAAGGAGGGTGGCGGCAGGGAGACTCTACGAGCAGTACTTC.